The 14 T cell receptor beta chains reported below all come from one sample, sequenced in a study of T cell responses to AZD1222 COVID-19 vaccine. Here immunoSEQ multiplex PCR was the method, and the copy in TCRdb shows in-frame clones only, minus some. The table lists 75,000 to 90,000 clones, roughly 81% of them singletons. The sample was peripheral blood, taken on day 0 of AZD1222 vaccination. These receptors were obtained from an adult in good health.

The chain links TRBV7-6 to TRBJ2-5; possible D gene TRBD1, 6 bases. The CDR3 extends over 16 amino acids. Trimming removed 4 bases at V and 5 bases at J, with 20 bases between. Germline values: CDR1 SGHVS, CDR2 FNYEAQ. CDR3 loop: CASSSQTGIEAETQYF. DNA for the CDR3: TGTGCCAGCAGCTCCCAAACAGGGATCGAAGCCGAGACCCAGTACTTC.

The chain is built from TRBV27 and TRBJ1-2, with D perhaps TRBD1 (6 bases). V lost 4 bases and J 4 bases, leaving 16 bases between the germline ends. CDR1 is MNHEY, CDR2 SMNVEV, per germline (reference sequence). The CDR3 is 15 amino acids. CDR3 sequence (DNA): TGTGCCAGCAGTTCCTACAGGGAATATGGCTATGGCTACACCTTC. Translating gives CASSSYREYGYGYTF.

The sample holds a few counts of this clone. The CDR3 coding sequence is TGCGCCAGCACCACTAGCGGGGCCTACAATGAGCAGTTCTTC. Protein product: CASTTSGAYNEQFF. The genes are TRBV5-1 and TRBJ2-1; 10 bases map to TRBD2. Germline CDR1 is SGHRS and CDR2 is YFSETQ. The CDR3 extends over 14 amino acids. After removal of 6 bases from V and 2 bases from J, the junction contained 2 bases not matched to a gene.

This clone was found a few times. The CDR3 DNA sequence: TGTGCCTACATCCGGACAGGGGGCCGAGAGACCCAGTACTTC. Residues: CAYIRTGGRETQYF. This chain joins TRBV30 and TRBJ2-5; 11 nucleotides agree with TRBD1. V was pared by 7 bases and J by 4 bases, with 8 bases of the junction left unmatched. CDR3 length equals 14 residues. CDR1 is GTSNPN and CDR2 is SVGIG in the germline V gene (reference sequence).

V gene TRBV18 combines with J gene TRBJ1-1; D gene unclear. The germline V gene encodes CDR1 KGHSH and CDR2 LQKENI. This CDR3 region has 14 residues. The germline V and J ends were trimmed by 3 bases and 1 base, with 9 bases remaining between them. CDR3 DNA: TGTGCCAGCTCACCGACACGGGCGAACACTGAAGCTTTCTTT. It specifies CASSPTRANTEAFF.

This clone was observed a handful of times. The rearrangement uses TRBV4-1 and TRBJ2-6; D remains ambiguous. CDR3 length: 14 residues. Trimming cost V 3 bases and J 4 bases, with 7 bases left between them. Germline lookup yields CDR1 MGHRA and CDR2 YSYEKL. The CDR3 loop is CASSQVYGANVLTF. The DNA of the CDR3 is TGCGCCAGCAGCCAGGTGTACGGGGCCAACGTCCTGACTTTC.

The J gene is TRBJ1-3, the V gene TRBV5-1, with 8 bases that match TRBD1. CDR1 is SGHRS and CDR2 is YFSETQ in the germline V gene. The CDR3 has 16 amino acids. After removal of 0 bases from V and 0 bases from J, the junction contained 2 bases not matched to a gene. The CDR3 region is CASSLAGGRSGNTIYF. The CDR3 DNA follows: TGCGCCAGCAGCTTGGCAGGGGGCCGCTCTGGAAACACCATATATTTT.

This chain links TRBV14 with TRBJ1-3; D is possibly TRBD1 (6 bases). This CDR3 has 19 amino acids. CDR1 is SGHDN and CDR2 is FVKESK in the germline V gene. V was shortened by 0 bases and J by 4 bases, with 22 bases between the two germline ends. CDR3 region: CASSQDVDRRGPRGNTIYF. Written as DNA, the CDR3 is TGTGCCAGCAGCCAAGATGTGGACAGACGAGGGCCTCGGGGAAACACCATATATTTT. The whole variable domain, filled in from reference TRBV14 and TRBJ1-3, reads EAGVTQFPSHSVIEKGQTVTLRCDPISGHDNLYWYRRVMGKEIKFLLHFVKESKQDESGMPNNRFLAERTGGTYSTLKVQPAELEDSGVYFCASSQDVDRRGPRGNTIYFGEGSWLTVV.

This rearrangement joins TRBV24-1 to TRBJ2-5; D perhaps matches TRBD2 (6 bases). V was trimmed by 2 bases and J by 5 bases, leaving 11 bases between them. This CDR3 is built from 14 residues. Germline CDR1 is KGHDR and CDR2 is SFDVKD. Here the CDR3 DNA reads TGTGCCACCAGTGATTATCGCGGGATGGAGACCCAGTACTTC. Its protein is CATSDYRGMETQYF.

V and J are TRBV23-1 and TRBJ2-1, with a possible D match to TRBD1 (7 bases). TRBV23-1 is classed as an ORF, of uncertain function. Trimming took 4 bases from V and 7 from J, leaving 11 bases between them. This CDR3 is built from 13 residues. The CDR3 nucleotides are TGCGCCAGCAGTCCGACAGGGAGGAATGAGCAGTTCTTC. Encoded protein: CASSPTGRNEQFF.

This clone came up once. V usage is TRBV7-9 and J usage is TRBJ2-3, with unresolved D. Germline V gene lookup returns CDR1 SEHNR and CDR2 FQNEAQ (reference sequence). The CDR3 loop spans 14 amino acids. The V end lost 8 bases, the J end lost 0 bases, and 12 bases lay between the germline ends. The CDR3 DNA follows: TGTGCCAGCCTCCCGGCAGGAAGCACAGATACGCAGTATTTT. Translated, it gives CASLPAGSTDTQYF.

This clone was seen more than once but under ten times. V gene TRBV6-2 or TRBV6-3 combines with J gene TRBJ1-5, with D perhaps TRBD1 (5 bases). Germline CDR1 is MNHEY and CDR2 is SVGEGT. The CDR3 totals 17 residues. The ends were cut back, 5 bases at V and 3 bases at J, with 20 bases in the middle. The CDR3 loop reads CASSPLPQGIDNQPQHF. The CDR3 nucleotides are TGTGCCAGCAGTCCCCTTCCCCAGGGTATAGACAATCAGCCCCAGCATTTT.

This chain uses TRBV6-5 with TRBJ1-5, with D possibly being TRBD1 (5 bases). This CDR3 has 14 residues. The germline gives CDR1 MNHEY, CDR2 SVGAGI. With 8 bases removed from V and 6 bases from J, the gap between germline ends came to 17 bases. The CDR3 spells CASGRQFESQPQHF. The CDR3, as DNA: TGTGCCAGCGGGAGACAGTTCGAGAGTCAGCCCCAGCATTTT.

This chain joins TRBV9 and TRBJ2-7; a weak D match, TRBD1 (6 bases). The CDR3 extends over 14 amino acids. Germline V gene data show CDR1 as SGDLS and CDR2 as YYNGEE. V was trimmed by 4 bases and J by 11 bases, leaving 22 bases between them. The CDR3 region has the DNA TGTGCCAGCAGCCCCGATACCGACAGGAATCACAAGTACTTC. Residues: CASSPDTDRNHKYF.